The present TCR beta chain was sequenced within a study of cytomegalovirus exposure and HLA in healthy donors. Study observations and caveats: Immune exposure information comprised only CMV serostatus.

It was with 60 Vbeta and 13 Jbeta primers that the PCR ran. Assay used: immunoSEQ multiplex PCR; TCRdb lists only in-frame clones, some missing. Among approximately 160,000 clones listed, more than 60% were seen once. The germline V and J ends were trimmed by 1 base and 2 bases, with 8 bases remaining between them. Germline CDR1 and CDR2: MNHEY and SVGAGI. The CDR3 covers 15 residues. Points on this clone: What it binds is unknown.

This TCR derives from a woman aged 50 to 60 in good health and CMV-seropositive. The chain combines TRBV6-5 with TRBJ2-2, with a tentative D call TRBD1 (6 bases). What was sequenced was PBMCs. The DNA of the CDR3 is TGTGCCAGCAGTTACTTACAGGGCAACACCGGGGAGCTGTTTTTT. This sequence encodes CASSYLQGNTGELFF.